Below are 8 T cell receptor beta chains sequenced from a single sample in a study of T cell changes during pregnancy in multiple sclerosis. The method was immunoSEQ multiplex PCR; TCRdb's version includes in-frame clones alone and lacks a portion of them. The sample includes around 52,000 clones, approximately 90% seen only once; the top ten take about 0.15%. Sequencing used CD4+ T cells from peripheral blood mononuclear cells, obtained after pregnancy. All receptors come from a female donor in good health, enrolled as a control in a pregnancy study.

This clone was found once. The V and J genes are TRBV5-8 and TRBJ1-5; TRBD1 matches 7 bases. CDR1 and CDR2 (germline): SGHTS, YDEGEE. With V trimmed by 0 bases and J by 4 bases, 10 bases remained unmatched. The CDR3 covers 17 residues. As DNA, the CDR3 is TGTGCCAGCAGCTTGGAGACAGGGCGTCCCGCGAATCAGCCCCAGCATTTT. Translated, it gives CASSLETGRPANQPQHF. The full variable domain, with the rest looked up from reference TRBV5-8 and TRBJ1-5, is EAGVTQSPTHLIKTRGQQATLRCSPISGHTSVYWYQQALGLGLQFLLWYDEGEERNRGNFPPRFSGRQFPNYSSELNVNALELEDSALYLCASSLETGRPANQPQHFGDGTRLSIL.

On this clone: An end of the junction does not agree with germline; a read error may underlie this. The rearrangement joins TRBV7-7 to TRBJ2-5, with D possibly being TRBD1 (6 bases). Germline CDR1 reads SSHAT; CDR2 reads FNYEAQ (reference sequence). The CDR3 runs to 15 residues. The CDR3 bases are TGTGCTAGCAGCATGACAGGTGGTCCGCAAGAGACCCAGTACTTC. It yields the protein CASSMTGGPQETQYF.

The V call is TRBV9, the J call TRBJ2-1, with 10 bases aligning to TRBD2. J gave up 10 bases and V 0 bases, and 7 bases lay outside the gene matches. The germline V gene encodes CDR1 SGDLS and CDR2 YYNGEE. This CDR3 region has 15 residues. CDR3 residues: CASSVEGLAGEEQFF. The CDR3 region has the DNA TGTGCCAGCAGCGTAGAGGGTCTAGCGGGGGAAGAGCAGTTCTTC. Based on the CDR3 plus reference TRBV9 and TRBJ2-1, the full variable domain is DSGVTQTPKHLITATGQRVTLRCSPRSGDLSVYWYQQSLDQGLQFLIQYYNGEERAKGNILERFSAQQFPDLHSELNLSSLELGDSALYFCASSVEGLAGEEQFFGPGTRLTVL.

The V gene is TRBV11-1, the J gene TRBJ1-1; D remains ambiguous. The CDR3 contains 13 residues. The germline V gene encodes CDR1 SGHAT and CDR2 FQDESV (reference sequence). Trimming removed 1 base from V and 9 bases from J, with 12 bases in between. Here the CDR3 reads CASSLEIPRKAFF. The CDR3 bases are TGTGCCAGCAGCTTAGAGATCCCGCGAAAAGCTTTCTTT.

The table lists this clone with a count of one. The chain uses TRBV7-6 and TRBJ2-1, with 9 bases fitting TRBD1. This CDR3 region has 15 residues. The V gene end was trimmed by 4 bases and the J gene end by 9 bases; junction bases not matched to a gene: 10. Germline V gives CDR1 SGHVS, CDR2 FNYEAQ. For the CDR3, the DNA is TGTGCCAGCAGCTCTTACAGGGGGCGAAAGGGTGAGCAGTTCTTC. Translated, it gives CASSSYRGRKGEQFF.

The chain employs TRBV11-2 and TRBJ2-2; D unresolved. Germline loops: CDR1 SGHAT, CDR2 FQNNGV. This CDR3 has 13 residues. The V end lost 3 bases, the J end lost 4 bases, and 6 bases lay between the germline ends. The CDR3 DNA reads TGTGCCAGCAGCTTGAGCCTCACCGGGGAGCTGTTTTTT. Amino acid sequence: CASSLSLTGELFF.

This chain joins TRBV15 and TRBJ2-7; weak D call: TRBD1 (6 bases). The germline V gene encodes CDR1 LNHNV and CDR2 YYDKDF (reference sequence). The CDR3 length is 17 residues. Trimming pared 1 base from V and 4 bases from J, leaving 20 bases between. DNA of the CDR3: TGTGCCACCAGCAGAGTACAGGGAACTAGAGTGGGATACGAGCAGTACTTC. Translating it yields CATSRVQGTRVGYEQYF.

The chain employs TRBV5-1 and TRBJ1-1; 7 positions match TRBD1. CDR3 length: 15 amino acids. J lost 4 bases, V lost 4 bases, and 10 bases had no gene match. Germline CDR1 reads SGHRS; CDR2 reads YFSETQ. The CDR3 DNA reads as TGCGCCAGCAGCGAAAAGGGGGCGGCGGGCACTGAAGCTTTCTTT. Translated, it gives CASSEKGAAGTEAFF.